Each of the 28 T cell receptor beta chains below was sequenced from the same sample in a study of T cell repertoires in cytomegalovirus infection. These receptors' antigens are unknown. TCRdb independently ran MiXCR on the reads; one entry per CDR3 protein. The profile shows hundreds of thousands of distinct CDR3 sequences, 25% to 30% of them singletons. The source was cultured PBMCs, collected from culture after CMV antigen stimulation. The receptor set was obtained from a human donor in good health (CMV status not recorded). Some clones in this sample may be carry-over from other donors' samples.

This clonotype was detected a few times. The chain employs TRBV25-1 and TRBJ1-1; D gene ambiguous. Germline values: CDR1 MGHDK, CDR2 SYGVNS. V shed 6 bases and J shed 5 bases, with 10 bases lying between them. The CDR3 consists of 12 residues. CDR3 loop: CASSYTSTEAFF. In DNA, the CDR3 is TGTGCCAGCAGCTATACCAGTACTGAAGCTTTCTTT.

The CDR3 region has the DNA TGTGCCATCAGTGAAGATAACAGGAACACCGGGGAGCTGTTTTTT. Translated: CAISEDNRNTGELFF. This chain links TRBV10-3 with TRBJ2-2; D gene ambiguous. This CDR3 is 15 amino acids long. V was shortened by 3 bases and J by 1 base, with 9 bases between the two germline ends. CDR1 and CDR2 from the germline V gene are ENHRY and SYGVKD.

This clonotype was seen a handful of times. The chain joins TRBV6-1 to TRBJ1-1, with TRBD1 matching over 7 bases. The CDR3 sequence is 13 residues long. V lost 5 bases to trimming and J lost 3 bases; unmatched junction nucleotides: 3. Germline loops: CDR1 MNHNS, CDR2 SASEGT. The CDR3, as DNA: TGTGCCAGCAGTCCCCAGGGGGACACTGAAGCTTTCTTT. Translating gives CASSPQGDTEAFF.

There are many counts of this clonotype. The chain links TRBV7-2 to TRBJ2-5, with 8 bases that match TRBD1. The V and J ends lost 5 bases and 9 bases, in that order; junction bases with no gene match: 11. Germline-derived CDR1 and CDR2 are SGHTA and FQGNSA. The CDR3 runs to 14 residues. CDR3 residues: CASSHPGTGGAQYF. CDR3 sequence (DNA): TGTGCCAGCAGCCACCCTGGGACAGGAGGGGCCCAGTACTTC.

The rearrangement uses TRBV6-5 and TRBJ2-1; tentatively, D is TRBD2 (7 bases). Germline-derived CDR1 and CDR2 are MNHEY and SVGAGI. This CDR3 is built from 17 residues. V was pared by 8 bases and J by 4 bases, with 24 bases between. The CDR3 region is CASLSLAEGGAYNEQFF. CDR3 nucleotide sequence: TGTGCCAGCCTATCTTTGGCGGAGGGGGGGGCTTACAATGAGCAGTTCTTC.

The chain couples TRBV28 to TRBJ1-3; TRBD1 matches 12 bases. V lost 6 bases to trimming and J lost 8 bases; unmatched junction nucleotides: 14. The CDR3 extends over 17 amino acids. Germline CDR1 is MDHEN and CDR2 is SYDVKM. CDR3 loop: CASRLEGTGGKKDTIYF. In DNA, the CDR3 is TGTGCCAGCAGATTAGAAGGGACAGGGGGCAAGAAAGACACCATATATTTT.

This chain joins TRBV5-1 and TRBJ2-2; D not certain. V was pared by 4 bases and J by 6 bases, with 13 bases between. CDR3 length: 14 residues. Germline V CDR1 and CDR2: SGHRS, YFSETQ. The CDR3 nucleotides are TGCGCCAGCAGCATCGACGCCCCGGCCGGGGAGCTGTTTTTT. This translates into CASSIDAPAGELFF.

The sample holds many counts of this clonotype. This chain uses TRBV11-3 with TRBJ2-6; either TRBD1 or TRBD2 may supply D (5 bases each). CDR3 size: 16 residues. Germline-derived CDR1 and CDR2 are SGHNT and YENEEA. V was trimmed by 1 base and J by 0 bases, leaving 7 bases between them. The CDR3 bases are TGTGCCAGCAGCTTAGGTGGGACCTCTGGGGCCAACGTCCTGACTTTC. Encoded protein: CASSLGGTSGANVLTF.

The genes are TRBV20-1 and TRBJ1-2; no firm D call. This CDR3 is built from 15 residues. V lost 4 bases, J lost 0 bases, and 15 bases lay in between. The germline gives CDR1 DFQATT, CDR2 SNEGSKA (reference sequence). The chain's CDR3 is CSAIDPATTNYGYTF. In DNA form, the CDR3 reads TGCAGTGCTATTGATCCGGCAACGACTAACTATGGCTACACCTTC.

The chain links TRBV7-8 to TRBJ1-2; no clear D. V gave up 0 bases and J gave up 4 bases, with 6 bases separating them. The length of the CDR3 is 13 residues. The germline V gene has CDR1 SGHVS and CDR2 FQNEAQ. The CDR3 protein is CASSLADPYGYTF. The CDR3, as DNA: TGTGCCAGCAGCTTAGCAGATCCCTATGGCTACACCTTC.

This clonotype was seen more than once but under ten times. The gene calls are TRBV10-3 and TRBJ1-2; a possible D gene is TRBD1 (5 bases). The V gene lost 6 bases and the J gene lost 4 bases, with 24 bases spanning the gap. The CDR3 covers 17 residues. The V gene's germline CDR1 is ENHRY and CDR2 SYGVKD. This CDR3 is CAIRPWQGRKSGYGYTF. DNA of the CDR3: TGTGCCATCAGGCCTTGGCAGGGACGTAAATCTGGCTATGGCTACACCTTC.

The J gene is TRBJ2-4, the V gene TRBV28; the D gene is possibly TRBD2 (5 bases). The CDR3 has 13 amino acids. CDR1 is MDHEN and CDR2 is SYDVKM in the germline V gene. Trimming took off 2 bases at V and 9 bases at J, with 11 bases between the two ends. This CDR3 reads CASSLKGAGIQYF. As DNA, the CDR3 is TGTGCCAGCAGTTTAAAGGGTGCGGGCATTCAGTACTTC.

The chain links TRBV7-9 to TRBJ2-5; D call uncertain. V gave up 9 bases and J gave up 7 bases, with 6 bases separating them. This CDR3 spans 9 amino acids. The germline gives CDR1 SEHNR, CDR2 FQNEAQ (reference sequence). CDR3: CASPSTQYF. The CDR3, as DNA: TGTGCCAGTCCGTCGACCCAGTACTTC.

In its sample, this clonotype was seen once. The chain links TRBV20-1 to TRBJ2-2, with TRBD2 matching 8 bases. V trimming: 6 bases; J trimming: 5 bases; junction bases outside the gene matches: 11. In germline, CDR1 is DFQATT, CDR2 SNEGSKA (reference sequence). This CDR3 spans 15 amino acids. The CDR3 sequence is CSAPRSGRETGELFF. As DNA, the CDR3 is TGCAGTGCCCCCAGGAGCGGGAGAGAAACCGGGGAGCTGTTTTTT.

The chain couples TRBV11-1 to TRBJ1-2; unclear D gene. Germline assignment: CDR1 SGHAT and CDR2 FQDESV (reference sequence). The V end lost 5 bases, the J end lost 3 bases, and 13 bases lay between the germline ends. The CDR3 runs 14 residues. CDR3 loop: CASSPTGGDYGYTF. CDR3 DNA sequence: TGTGCCAGCAGCCCTACCGGTGGAGACTATGGCTACACCTTC.

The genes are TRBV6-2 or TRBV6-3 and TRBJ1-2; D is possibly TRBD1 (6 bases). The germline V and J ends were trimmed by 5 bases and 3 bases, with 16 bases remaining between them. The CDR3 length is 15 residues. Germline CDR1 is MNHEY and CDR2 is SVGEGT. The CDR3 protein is CASSTGTPGDYGYTF. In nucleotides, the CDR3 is TGTGCCAGCAGTACAGGGACTCCCGGGGACTATGGCTACACCTTC.

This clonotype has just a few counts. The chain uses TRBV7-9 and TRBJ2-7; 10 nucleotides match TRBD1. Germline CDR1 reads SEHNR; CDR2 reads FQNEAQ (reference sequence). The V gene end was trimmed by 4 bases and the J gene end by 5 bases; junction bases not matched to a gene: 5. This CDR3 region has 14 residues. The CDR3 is CASSSDRGLHEQYF. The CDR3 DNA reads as TGTGCCAGCAGCTCGGACAGGGGGTTACACGAGCAGTACTTC.

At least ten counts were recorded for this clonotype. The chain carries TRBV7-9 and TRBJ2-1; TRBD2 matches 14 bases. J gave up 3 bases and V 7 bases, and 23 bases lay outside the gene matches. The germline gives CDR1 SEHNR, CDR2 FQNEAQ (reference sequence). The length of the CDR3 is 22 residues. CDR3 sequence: CASTPTGYSGTSGSHGYNEQFF. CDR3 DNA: TGTGCCAGCACCCCCACGGGGTATTCCGGGACTAGCGGGAGTCACGGCTACAATGAGCAGTTCTTC.

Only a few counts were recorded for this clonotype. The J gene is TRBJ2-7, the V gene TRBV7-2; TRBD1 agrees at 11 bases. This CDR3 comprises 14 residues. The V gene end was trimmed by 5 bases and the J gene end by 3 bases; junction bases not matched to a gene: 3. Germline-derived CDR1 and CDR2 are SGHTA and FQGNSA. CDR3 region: CASSGQGASYEQYF. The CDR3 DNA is TGTGCCAGCAGCGGACAGGGGGCTAGCTACGAGCAGTACTTC.

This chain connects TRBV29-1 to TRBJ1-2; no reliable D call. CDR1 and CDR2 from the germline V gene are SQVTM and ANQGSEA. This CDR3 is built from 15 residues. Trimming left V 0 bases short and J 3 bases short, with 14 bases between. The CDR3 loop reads CSVEDIGQDHYGYTF. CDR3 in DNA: TGCAGCGTTGAAGATATAGGCCAGGACCACTATGGCTACACCTTC.

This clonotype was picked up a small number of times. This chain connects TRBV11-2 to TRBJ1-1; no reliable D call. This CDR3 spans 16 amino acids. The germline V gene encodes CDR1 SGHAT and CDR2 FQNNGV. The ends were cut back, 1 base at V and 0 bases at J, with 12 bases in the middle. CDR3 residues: CASSLAEAFMNTEAFF. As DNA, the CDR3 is TGTGCCAGCAGCTTAGCAGAGGCCTTCATGAACACTGAAGCTTTCTTT.

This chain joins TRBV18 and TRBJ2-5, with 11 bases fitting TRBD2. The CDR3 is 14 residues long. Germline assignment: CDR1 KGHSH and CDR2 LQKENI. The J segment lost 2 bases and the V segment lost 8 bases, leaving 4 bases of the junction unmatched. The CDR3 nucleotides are TGTGCCAGCGCGAGACTAGCGGGACAAGAGACCCAGTACTTC. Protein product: CASARLAGQETQYF.

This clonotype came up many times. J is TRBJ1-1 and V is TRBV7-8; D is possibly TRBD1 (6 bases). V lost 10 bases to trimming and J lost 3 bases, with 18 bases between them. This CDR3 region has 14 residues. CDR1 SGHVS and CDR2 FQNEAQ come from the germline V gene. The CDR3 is CATSRGRADTEAFF. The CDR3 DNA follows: TGTGCCACGTCTCGGGGGCGCGCGGACACTGAAGCTTTCTTT.

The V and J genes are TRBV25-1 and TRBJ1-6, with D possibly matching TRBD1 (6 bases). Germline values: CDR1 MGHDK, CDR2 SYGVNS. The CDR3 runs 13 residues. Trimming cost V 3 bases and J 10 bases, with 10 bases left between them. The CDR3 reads CASSDRGGSPLHF. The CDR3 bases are TGTGCCAGCAGTGACAGGGGAGGATCACCCCTCCACTTT.

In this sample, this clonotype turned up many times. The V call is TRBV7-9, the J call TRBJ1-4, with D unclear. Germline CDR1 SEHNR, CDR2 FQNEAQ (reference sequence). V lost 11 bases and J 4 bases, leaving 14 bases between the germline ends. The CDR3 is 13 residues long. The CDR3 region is CAARAGNNEKLFF. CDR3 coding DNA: TGTGCCGCGAGGGCGGGAAATAATGAAAAACTGTTTTTT.

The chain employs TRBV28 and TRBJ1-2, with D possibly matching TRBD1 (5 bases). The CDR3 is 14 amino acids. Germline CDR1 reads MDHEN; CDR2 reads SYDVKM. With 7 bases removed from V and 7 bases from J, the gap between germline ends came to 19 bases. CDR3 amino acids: CASTDGGTRPGYTF. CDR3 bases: TGTGCCAGCACCGATGGGGGGACCCGACCTGGCTACACCTTC.

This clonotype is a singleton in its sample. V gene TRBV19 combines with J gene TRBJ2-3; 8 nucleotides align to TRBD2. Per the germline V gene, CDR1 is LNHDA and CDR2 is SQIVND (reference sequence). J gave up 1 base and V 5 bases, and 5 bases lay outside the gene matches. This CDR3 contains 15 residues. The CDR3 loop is CASSVSSGRTDTQYF. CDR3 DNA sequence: TGTGCCAGTAGTGTCTCTAGCGGGCGCACAGATACGCAGTATTTT. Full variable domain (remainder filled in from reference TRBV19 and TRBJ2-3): DGGITQSPKYLFRKEGQNVTLSCEQNLNHDAMYWYRQDPGQGLRLIYYSQIVNDFQKGDIAEGYSVSREKKESFPLTVTSAQKNPTAFYLCASSVSSGRTDTQYFGPGTRLTVL.

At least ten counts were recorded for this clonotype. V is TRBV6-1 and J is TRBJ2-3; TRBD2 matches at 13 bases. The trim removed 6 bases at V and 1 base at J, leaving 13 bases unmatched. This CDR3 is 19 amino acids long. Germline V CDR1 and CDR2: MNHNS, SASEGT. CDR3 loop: CASSPGGLAGPPRTDTQYF. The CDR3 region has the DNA TGTGCCAGCAGCCCGGGGGGACTAGCGGGACCCCCCCGCACAGATACGCAGTATTTT.